This T cell receptor (beta chain) was captured in a study of shared clonotypes between healthy human individuals. Healthy HIV-negative adults without recent acute infections or vaccinations served as donors. There are 13 residues in the CDR3. V lost 0 bases, J lost 10 bases, and 10 bases lay in between. Germline assignment: CDR1 SGHAT and CDR2 FQNNGV. Study outcomes and limitations: Only a few donors were included, so the genetic and exposure-history diversity represented was limited.

Profiled with immunoSEQ multiplex PCR; TCRdb holds only in-frame clones, not every one. The repertoire holds approximately 2,300,000 clones, with less than 95% as singletons. A remark on this clone: Its specificity is not known.

The clonotype comes from a man younger than 35 in good health. Some clones in this sample may be carry-over from other donors' samples. This rearrangement joins TRBV11-2 to TRBJ2-1, with D unclear. The sample comprised naive CD4+ T cells from PBMCs. The subset was: CD45RA+ positively selected. DNA of the CDR3: TGTGCCAGCAGCTTAGATCTAAATTACGAGCAGTTCTTC. Translation gives CASSLDLNYEQFF.